This T cell receptor beta chain stems from a study of T cells in localized non-small cell lung cancer. CDR1 is SEHNR, CDR2 FQNEAQ, per germline (reference sequence). The V end lost 2 bases, the J end lost 5 bases, and 4 bases lay between the germline ends. This CDR3 is 12 amino acids long. TCRdb keeps only in-frame clones here, not all; method: immunoSEQ multiplex PCR. The sample shows approximately 30,000 clones, around 93% of them seen only once. Notes on this clone: Its antigen is undetermined.

Study observations and caveats: One tumor region alone was sequenced, and heterogeneity therefore remains possible. Uninvolved adjacent lung, not tumor, had the highest T cell clonality.

The material was peripheral blood mononuclear cells, obtained before any cancer treatment. This TCR came from a female donor aged 60 or older with stage II lung adenocarcinoma. The chain uses TRBV7-9 and TRBJ2-1; D is unresolved. The CDR3 spells CASSLHHNEQFF. The CDR3, as DNA: TGTGCCAGCAGCTTACATCACAATGAGCAGTTCTTC.